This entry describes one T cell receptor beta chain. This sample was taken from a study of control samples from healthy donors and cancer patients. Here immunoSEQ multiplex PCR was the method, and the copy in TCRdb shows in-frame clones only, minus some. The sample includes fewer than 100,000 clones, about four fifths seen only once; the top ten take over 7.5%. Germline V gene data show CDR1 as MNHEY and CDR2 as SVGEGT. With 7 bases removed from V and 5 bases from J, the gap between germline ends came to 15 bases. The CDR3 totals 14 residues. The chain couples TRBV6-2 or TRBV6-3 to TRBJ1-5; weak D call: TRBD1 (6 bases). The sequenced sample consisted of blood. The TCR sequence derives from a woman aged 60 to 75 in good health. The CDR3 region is CASTPGTHDQPQHF. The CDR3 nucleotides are TGTGCCAGCACCCCCGGGACACATGATCAGCCCCAGCATTTT.